This T cell receptor beta chain was obtained from a study of blood T cell repertoires in COVID-19. Study as a whole: Acute and convalescent COVID-19 samples came from the United States, Italy and Spain. PBMCs, B-cell-depleted T cells, or T cells provided the cDNA or gDNA that made up the material.

In the original analysis: Researchers report that nucleated cell counts were estimated from reference gene primer amplification. Data came from immunoSEQ multiplex PCR; TCRdb stores just in-frame clones and leaves some out. V and J calls and clone size are as listed in that table; D and trimming were resolved from the DNA. Counted here are around 100,000 clones, approximately 86% occurring once; the ten biggest clones make up around 15%. The germline CDR1 and CDR2 sequences are MNHEY and SMNVEV (reference sequence). V lost 6 bases, J lost 0 bases, and 9 bases stayed unmatched. This CDR3 is 16 amino acids long.

This clonotype originated in a man over 45 with active or convalescent COVID-19. J is TRBJ2-7 and V is TRBV27; 9 bases are a match to TRBD2. Sequencing was done on a sample of peripheral blood. CDR3 amino acids: CASSRTAGGDSYEQYF. The CDR3, as DNA: TGTGCCAGCAGCCGGACCGCGGGAGGGGACTCCTACGAGCAGTACTTC.